A selection of T cell receptor beta chains follows, all from one sample in a study of T cells after yellow fever vaccination. Each CDR3 protein is one row after TCRdb ran MiXCR on the 5' RACE reads. The table lists 500,000 to 650,000 distinct CDR3 sequences, 9% to 15% of them singletons. This specimen consisted of PBMCs, obtained on the day of the yellow fever booster vaccination. The receptors originated from a man aged 25 to 40 who received the YFV17D yellow fever vaccine. The CDR3 runs from the conserved cysteine through the conserved F or W. A D gene is named only where the DNA matches it firmly. Size is stated for part of the rows, as once, few or many counts, or as a class when the clone is expanded.

clone_size	v_call	d_call	j_call	cdr3_aa	cdr3_nt
few	TRBV12-3/TRBV12-4	.	TRBJ2-3	CASSLTSVGSDTQYF	TGTGCCAGCAGTTTAACGTCAGTGGGATCAGATACGCAGTATTTT
few	TRBV7-2	TRBD2	TRBJ2-3	CASSSEAGYTDTQYF	TGTGCCAGCAGCTCGGAAGCGGGGTACACAGATACGCAGTATTTT
.	TRBV4-3	.	TRBJ2-7	CASSQDGGAVPYEQYF	TGCGCCAGCAGCCAAGACGGAGGAGCTGTCCCCTACGAGCAGTACTTC
many	TRBV9	TRBD2	TRBJ2-1	CASSASGTSGPRGEQFF	TGTGCCAGCAGCGCCTCCGGGACTAGCGGACCAAGAGGTGAGCAGTTCTTC
.	TRBV29-1	TRBD1	TRBJ2-7	CSAEGTGGAEQYF	TGCAGCGCCGAGGGGACAGGGGGCGCGGAGCAGTACTTC
.	TRBV20-1	.	TRBJ2-7	CSARRQVPYFYEQYF	TGCAGTGCTAGACGGCAGGTTCCATATTTCTACGAGCAGTACTTC
few	TRBV11-2	.	TRBJ2-1	CASSLAQTSYNEQFF	TGTGCCAGCAGCTTAGCCCAAACCTCCTACAATGAGCAGTTCTTC
few	TRBV29-1	.	TRBJ2-1	CSVVAAYNEQFF	TGCAGCGTTGTTGCAGCCTACAATGAGCAGTTCTTC
many	TRBV29-1	.	TRBJ2-7	CSVDRDYEQYF	TGCAGCGTGGACAGAGACTACGAGCAGTACTTC
.	TRBV7-9	TRBD2	TRBJ2-2	CASSPGLAALTTGELFF	TGTGCCAGCAGTCCGGGACTAGCGGCCCTGACGACCGGGGAGCTGTTTTTT
.	TRBV6-1	.	TRBJ2-7	CASRETLLLNEQYF	TGTGCCAGCAGAGAAACCTTATTACTTAACGAGCAGTACTTC
few	TRBV5-1	TRBD2	TRBJ2-1	CASTPRTSGWNEQFF	TGCGCCAGCACCCCTCGGACTAGCGGCTGGAATGAGCAGTTCTTC
few	TRBV7-2	TRBD1	TRBJ2-3	CASSFDRGLTDTQYF	TGTGCCAGCAGCTTCGACAGGGGGCTCACAGATACGCAGTATTTT
many	TRBV5-1	.	TRBJ2-1	CASSRDGQGNEQFF	TGCGCCAGCAGCAGGGACGGACAAGGCAATGAGCAGTTCTTC
.	TRBV20-1	.	TRBJ2-7	CSGQRAGNEQYF	TGCAGTGGGCAAAGGGCGGGGAACGAGCAGTACTTC
many	TRBV3-1	.	TRBJ2-7	CASSQGSYEQYF	TGTGCCAGCAGCCAAGGCTCCTACGAGCAGTACTTC
few	TRBV5-1	.	TRBJ2-1	CASSLPLPGLNNEQFF	TGCGCCAGCAGCTTGCCCCTTCCGGGACTCAACAATGAGCAGTTCTTC
.	TRBV7-2	TRBD2	TRBJ2-7	CASSSTTSRVPYEQYF	TGTGCCAGCAGCTCGACGACTAGCCGGGTTCCCTACGAGCAGTACTTC
few	TRBV7-8	TRBD1	TRBJ2-1	CASFEGTAYNEQFF	TGTGCCAGTTTCGAGGGGACAGCTTACAATGAGCAGTTCTTC
.	TRBV20-1	.	TRBJ1-4	CSAGPGRVNEKLFF	TGCAGTGCTGGCCCGGGCAGGGTTAATGAAAAACTGTTTTTT
.	TRBV14	.	TRBJ2-3	CASSQGGTGIADTQYF	TGTGCCAGCAGCCAAGGTGGGACTGGGATAGCAGATACGCAGTATTTT
few	TRBV5-6	TRBD2	TRBJ2-7	CASSVRGLAREQYF	TGTGCCAGCAGCGTTCGAGGACTAGCACGCGAGCAGTACTTC
.	TRBV20-1	TRBD1	TRBJ1-2	CSARTGGGGYTF	TGCAGTGCTAGAACAGGGGGCGGTGGCTACACCTTC
many	TRBV10-3	TRBD1	TRBJ2-7	CAISARGIAASPYEQYF	TGTGCCATCAGTGCCAGGGGGATTGCCGCTTCCCCCTACGAGCAGTACTTC
.	TRBV18	TRBD1	TRBJ2-5	CASSPGQGGETQYF	TGTGCCAGCTCTCCGGGACAGGGCGGAGAGACCCAGTACTTC
few	TRBV4-2	.	TRBJ2-2	CASSQDLVERTGELFF	TGTGCCAGCAGCCAAGATCTTGTCGAGAGGACCGGGGAGCTGTTTTTT
few	TRBV6-1	TRBD1	TRBJ1-2	CASSQTGGSYGYTF	TGTGCCAGCAGCCAAACAGGGGGCAGCTATGGCTACACCTTC
few	TRBV4-2	.	TRBJ1-2	CASSQRTGGYTF	TGTGCCAGCAGCCAGCGAACGGGGGGCTACACCTTC
.	TRBV18	.	TRBJ2-1	CASSPSGTSPPKYNEQFF	TGTGCCAGCTCACCATCGGGGACATCTCCTCCTAAGTACAATGAGCAGTTCTTC
.	TRBV6-2/TRBV6-3	TRBD2	TRBJ2-1	CASSFLSGMNEQFF	TGTGCCAGCAGTTTCCTTAGCGGGATGAATGAGCAGTTCTTC
.	TRBV6-2/TRBV6-3	.	TRBJ2-4	CASRDHRVGNIQYF	TGTGCCAGCCGAGACCACAGGGTGGGAAACATTCAGTACTTC
once	TRBV5-1	TRBD2	TRBJ2-3	CASSLPSGTIDTQYF	TGCGCCAGCAGCTTGCCCTCCGGGACTATTGATACGCAGTATTTT
.	TRBV6-2/TRBV6-3	TRBD2	TRBJ2-1	CASTPGTSAYNEQFF	TGTGCCAGCACCCCGGGGACTAGCGCTTACAATGAGCAGTTCTTC
.	TRBV4-3	.	TRBJ2-7	CASSQDGQGVHYEQYF	TGCGCCAGCAGCCAAGATGGGCAGGGAGTCCACTACGAGCAGTACTTC
few	TRBV4-3	TRBD2	TRBJ2-1	CASSPRGSGYNEQFF	TGCGCCAGCAGCCCCCGCGGGAGTGGATACAATGAGCAGTTCTTC
.	TRBV5-4	TRBD1	TRBJ2-1	CASSLAVGGAYNEQFF	TGTGCCAGCAGCTTGGCCGTAGGGGGCGCCTACAATGAGCAGTTCTTC
.	TRBV7-6	.	TRBJ2-1	CASSQAVGAGNNEQFF	TGTGCCAGCAGTCAAGCAGTGGGAGCAGGGAACAATGAGCAGTTCTTC
few	TRBV7-2	.	TRBJ2-7	CASSATGTNYEQYF	TGTGCCAGCAGCGCAACCGGGACGAACTACGAGCAGTACTTC
.	TRBV29-1	.	TRBJ2-1	CSVRLGGRVHNEQFF	TGCAGCGTCCGTTTAGGTGGGCGGGTGCACAATGAGCAGTTCTTC
few	TRBV7-8	TRBD2	TRBJ2-5	CASSLRTSGRKETQYF	TGTGCCAGCAGCTTAAGGACTAGCGGGAGAAAAGAGACCCAGTACTTC
.	TRBV11-1	.	TRBJ1-6	CASSQRLLQGAYNSPLHF	TGTGCCAGCAGCCAAAGGCTGTTACAGGGAGCGTATAATTCACCCCTCCACTTT
.	TRBV7-2	.	TRBJ2-7	CASSFGEGYEQYF	.
few	TRBV7-2	TRBD2	TRBJ2-5	CASSNGGWGTQYF	TGTGCCAGCAGCAACGGGGGGTGGGGGACCCAGTACTTC